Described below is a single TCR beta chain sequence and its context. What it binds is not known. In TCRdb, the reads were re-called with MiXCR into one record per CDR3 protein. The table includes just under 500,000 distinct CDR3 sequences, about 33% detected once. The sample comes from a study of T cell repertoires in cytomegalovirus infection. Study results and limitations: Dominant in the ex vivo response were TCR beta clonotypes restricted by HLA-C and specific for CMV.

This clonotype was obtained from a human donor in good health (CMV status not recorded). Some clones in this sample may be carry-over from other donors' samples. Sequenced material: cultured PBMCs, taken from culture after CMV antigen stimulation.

The CDR3 protein is CASSKGQGRDEQFF. In DNA form, the CDR3 reads TGTGCCAGCAGCAAAGGACAGGGGAGGGATGAGCAGTTCTTC. The chain has TRBV5-4 and TRBJ2-1, with 9 bases aligning to TRBD1. The CDR3 length is 14 residues. Germline lookup yields CDR1 SGHNT and CDR2 YYREEE (reference sequence). Germline trimming cut 4 bases from V and 8 bases from J; bases unmatched to any gene: 7.